A single sample is the source of the 21 T cell receptor beta chains below, sequenced in a study of blood T cell repertoires in COVID-19. The data were produced by immunoSEQ multiplex PCR, yet TCRdb's version contains in-frame clones alone and is incomplete. The data contain approximately 240,000 clones, about 83% of them singletons. Sequences were obtained from peripheral blood. These TCRs come from a human donor in a cohort sampled during active COVID-19.

The chain employs TRBV7-2 and TRBJ2-5; D is possibly TRBD1 (6 bases). V gave up 1 base and J gave up 1 base, with 13 bases separating them. The germline gives CDR1 SGHTA, CDR2 FQGNSA. The CDR3 extends over 16 amino acids. CDR3 sequence (DNA): TGTGCCAGCAGCTTAGTGGGGGCAACCTCCCAAGAGACCCAGTACTTC. Its translation is CASSLVGATSQETQYF.

The chain links TRBV19 to TRBJ1-1; a weak D match, TRBD1 (5 bases). Per the germline V gene, CDR1 is LNHDA and CDR2 is SQIVND (reference sequence). Trimming left V 4 bases short and J 1 base short, with 10 bases between. This CDR3 has 14 amino acids. The CDR3 DNA follows: TGTGCCAGTAGTACCACGACAGCGAACACTGAAGCTTTCTTT. Translating it yields CASSTTTANTEAFF.

This clone came up a few times. The CDR3 region is CASSLSSTSYEQYF. The CDR3 region has the DNA TGTGCCAGCAGCTTAAGCTCCACCTCCTACGAGCAGTACTTC. This rearrangement joins TRBV7-2 to TRBJ2-7, with D uncertain. This CDR3 is 14 amino acids long. V lost 2 bases and J 0 bases, leaving 8 bases between the germline ends. The germline CDR1 and CDR2 sequences are SGHTA and FQGNSA.

This chain connects TRBV6-6 to TRBJ2-3; 9 positions agree with TRBD2. Germline V gene lookup returns CDR1 MNHNY and CDR2 SVGAGI (reference sequence). The CDR3 sequence is 16 residues long. V lost 5 bases to trimming and J lost 2 bases; unmatched junction nucleotides: 8. The CDR3, as DNA: TGTGCCAGCAGTGGAACTAGCGGGTTTTTCACAGATACGCAGTATTTT. Encoded protein: CASSGTSGFFTDTQYF.

J is TRBJ2-2 and V is TRBV23-1; the match to TRBD2 covers 9 bases. TRBV23-1 is an ORF, and what it does is uncertain. Trimming took 4 bases from V and 2 from J; bases not matched to a gene: 8. The CDR3 runs 17 residues. The CDR3 loop reads CASSRECGRVNTGELFF. CDR3 bases: TGCGCCAGCAGTCGGGAGTGCGGGAGGGTAAACACCGGGGAGCTGTTTTTT.

The chain recombines TRBV6-6 with TRBJ2-2, with a tentative D call TRBD2 (6 bases). The CDR3 is made up of 15 amino acids. The ends were cut back, 6 bases at V and 1 base at J, with 12 bases in the middle. The V gene's germline CDR1 is MNHNY and CDR2 SVGAGI (reference sequence). The CDR3 nucleotides are TGTGCCAGCAGACGCGGGACGGTGAACACCGGGGAGCTGTTTTTT. It translates to CASRRGTVNTGELFF.

The chain employs TRBV29-1 and TRBJ1-1; 10 positions match TRBD1. The CDR3 loop spans 13 amino acids. The ends lost 6 bases at V and 3 bases at J; junction bases unmatched: 4. The germline gives CDR1 SQVTM, CDR2 ANQGSEA. CDR3 region: CSVQDRGDTEAFF. The CDR3 DNA sequence: TGCAGCGTCCAGGACAGGGGGGACACTGAAGCTTTCTTT. Complete variable domain (other parts from reference TRBV29-1 and TRBJ1-1): SAVISQKPSRDICQRGTSLTIQCQVDSQVTMMFWYRQQPGQSLTLIATANQGSEATYESGFVIDKFPISRPNLTFSTLTVSNMSPEDSSIYLCSVQDRGDTEAFFGQGTRLTVV.

The CDR3 is CASSLSYREDEKLFF. The CDR3, as DNA: TGTGCCAGCAGCTTATCTTACAGGGAAGATGAAAAACTGTTTTTT. The chain has TRBV11-3 and TRBJ1-4; D perhaps matches TRBD1 (6 bases). Germline CDR1 reads SGHNT; CDR2 reads YENEEA. The V gene lost 2 bases and the J gene lost 6 bases, with 13 bases spanning the gap. The CDR3 spans 15 residues.

The chain carries TRBV24-1 and TRBJ1-2; the match to TRBD1 covers 9 bases. Trimming removed 5 bases from V and 4 bases from J; junction bases left unmatched: 7. Germline V gene lookup returns CDR1 KGHDR and CDR2 SFDVKD. The CDR3 has 15 amino acids. The CDR3 DNA reads TGTGCCACCAGTGCACCGGGACAGGGAGTCTATGGCTACACCTTC. Translation: CATSAPGQGVYGYTF.

This chain uses TRBV30 with TRBJ1-2; the D is unclear. V dropped 1 base and J dropped 8 bases, with 11 bases sitting between them. This CDR3 comprises 12 residues. CDR1 and CDR2 from the germline V gene are GTSNPN and SVGIG (reference sequence). The chain's CDR3 is CAWSASWEGYTF. As DNA, the CDR3 is TGTGCCTGGAGTGCGAGTTGGGAGGGCTACACCTTC.

This rearrangement joins TRBV24-1 to TRBJ1-6; D call uncertain. V was clipped by 12 bases and J by 0 bases, with 20 bases between them. This CDR3 is 17 amino acids long. The germline V gene has CDR1 KGHDR and CDR2 SFDVKD. CDR3 coding DNA: TGTGCCTCAGAAGCAGGACTACGAAGCTCCTATAATTCACCCCTCCACTTT. Translated, it gives CASEAGLRSSYNSPLHF.

The V call is TRBV12-3 or TRBV12-4, the J call TRBJ2-1; tentatively, D is TRBD2 (6 bases). The CDR3 is 12 amino acids. Trimming removed 11 bases at V and 0 bases at J, with 8 bases between. The CDR3 here is CAGGSSYNEQFF. Here the CDR3 DNA reads TGTGCCGGAGGGAGCTCCTACAATGAGCAGTTCTTC.

With respect to this clone: The same CDR3 is also encoded by other DNA sequences in this sample. The chain employs TRBV12-3 or TRBV12-4 and TRBJ1-5; D uncertain. V was pared by 3 bases and J by 6 bases, with 6 bases between. This CDR3 comprises 12 residues. The CDR3 loop reads CASSFGGQPQHF. The CDR3 DNA reads TGTGCCAGCAGTTTCGGTGGTCAGCCCCAGCATTTT.

This clone appeared a few times. The V and J genes are TRBV5-1 and TRBJ2-7; tentatively, D is TRBD2 (6 bases). In germline, CDR1 is SGHRS, CDR2 YFSETQ. The CDR3 covers 15 residues. V was shortened by 0 bases and J by 7 bases, with 17 bases between the two germline ends. The CDR3: CASSLGFGQGGEQYF. The CDR3 region has the DNA TGCGCCAGCAGCTTGGGATTTGGGCAGGGAGGAGAGCAGTACTTC.

The rearrangement links TRBV18 to TRBJ1-1, with D unresolved. V lost 2 bases and J 7 bases, leaving 11 bases between the germline ends. The germline CDR1 and CDR2 sequences are KGHSH and LQKENI. The CDR3 runs to 13 residues. CDR3 protein: CASSPIPGSEAFF. The CDR3 DNA is TGTGCCAGCTCACCAATCCCCGGGAGTGAAGCTTTCTTT.

The chain combines TRBV6-5 with TRBJ2-2; D is undetermined. The CDR3 loop spans 13 amino acids. Between the trimmed V and J ends, which lost 6 bases and 7 bases, there was a span of 12 bases. Germline V CDR1 and CDR2: MNHEY, SVGAGI. CDR3 sequence: CASRSRSDGELFF. DNA for the CDR3: TGTGCCAGCAGATCTCGGTCTGACGGGGAGCTGTTTTTT.

J is TRBJ1-2 and V is TRBV28; 7 nucleotides match TRBD1. In germline, CDR1 is MDHEN, CDR2 SYDVKM. Trimming took 9 bases from V and 4 from J; bases not matched to a gene: 5. CDR3 length: 12 amino acids. The CDR3, as DNA: TGTGCCAGTATGCGGGACAGCTATGGCTACACCTTC. It encodes CASMRDSYGYTF.

This chain connects TRBV19 to TRBJ2-5; 13 nucleotides line up with TRBD2. The length of the CDR3 is 17 residues. Germline CDR1 is LNHDA and CDR2 is SQIVND (reference sequence). Unmatched junction bases numbered 5, after V lost 4 bases and J lost 0 bases. The CDR3 spells CASSTRTSGGHQETQYF. CDR3 coding DNA: TGTGCCAGTAGTACCCGGACTAGCGGGGGCCACCAAGAGACCCAGTACTTC. Variable domain in full (rest from reference TRBV19 and TRBJ2-5): DGGITQSPKYLFRKEGQNVTLSCEQNLNHDAMYWYRQDPGQGLRLIYYSQIVNDFQKGDIAEGYSVSREKKESFPLTVTSAQKNPTAFYLCASSTRTSGGHQETQYFGPGTRLLVL.

This clone was counted at least ten times. The chain uses TRBV29-1 and TRBJ2-7, with TRBD1 identical over 8 bases. V lost 3 bases, J lost 5 bases, and 3 bases stayed unmatched. Per the germline V gene, CDR1 is SQVTM and CDR2 is ANQGSEA. CDR3 size: 12 residues. The CDR3 loop is CSVEDRVDEQYF. CDR3 in DNA: TGCAGCGTTGAGGACAGGGTGGACGAGCAGTACTTC.

The chain is built from TRBV11-2 and TRBJ2-6; D is unresolved. Germline V gene data show CDR1 as SGHAT and CDR2 as FQNNGV. The V end was cut by 5 bases, the J end by 4 bases, with 9 bases between. The CDR3 has 14 amino acids. CDR3: CASSRVAGANVLTF. CDR3 DNA: TGTGCCAGCAGCCGGGTAGCCGGGGCCAACGTCCTGACTTTC. Complete variable domain (other parts from reference TRBV11-2 and TRBJ2-6): EAGVAQSPRYKIIEKRQSVAFWCNPISGHATLYWYQQILGQGPKLLIQFQNNGVVDDSQLPKDRFSAERLKGVDSTLKIQPAKLEDSAVYLCASSRVAGANVLTFGAGSRLTVL.

The gene calls are TRBV19 and TRBJ2-3; D is perhaps TRBD1 (5 bases). The germline V gene encodes CDR1 LNHDA and CDR2 SQIVND (reference sequence). This CDR3 has 17 amino acids. V lost 0 bases to trimming and J lost 4 bases, with 17 bases between them. The CDR3 loop is CASSIDPPSMGPDTQYF. For the CDR3, the DNA is TGTGCCAGTAGTATAGACCCTCCTTCTATGGGGCCAGATACGCAGTATTTT.